This T cell receptor (beta chain) was identified in a study of T-cell reconstitution after alpha-beta-depleted transplantation in children. Findings and caveats of the study: From surviving recipient T cells and thymic progenitors came the high day-60 TCRbeta diversity observed in some patients. Several hundred rapidly expanded clones from non-depleted graft cells reportedly supplied alpha-beta T cells about two months post-transplant. From newly produced T cells came most of the T-cell counts and diversity one year after transplant.

Unique molecular identifiers were incorporated during preparation of the TCRbeta library. One entry per CDR3 protein, called by TCRdb with MiXCR from the PCR reads. The data show roughly 32,000 distinct CDR3 sequences, roughly 6.5% seen once. The CDR3 covers 13 residues. Germline values: CDR1 SQVTM, CDR2 ANQGSEA. Trimming pared 7 bases from V and 5 bases from J, leaving 18 bases between. There are many counts of this clonotype. Its antigen is undetermined. The chain has TRBV29-1 and TRBJ2-7; a possible D gene is TRBD1 (5 bases). This clonotype originated in a child in the first two years of life who had a stem cell transplant for acute myeloid leukemia, so the T cells may come from the graft donor. Specimen: peripheral blood, collected 60 days after TCRalphabeta/CD19-depleted stem cell transplant. The CDR3 region has the DNA TGCAGCGCCAGGGATTTGGGGCCCCACGAGCAGTACTTC. It is translated as CSARDLGPHEQYF.